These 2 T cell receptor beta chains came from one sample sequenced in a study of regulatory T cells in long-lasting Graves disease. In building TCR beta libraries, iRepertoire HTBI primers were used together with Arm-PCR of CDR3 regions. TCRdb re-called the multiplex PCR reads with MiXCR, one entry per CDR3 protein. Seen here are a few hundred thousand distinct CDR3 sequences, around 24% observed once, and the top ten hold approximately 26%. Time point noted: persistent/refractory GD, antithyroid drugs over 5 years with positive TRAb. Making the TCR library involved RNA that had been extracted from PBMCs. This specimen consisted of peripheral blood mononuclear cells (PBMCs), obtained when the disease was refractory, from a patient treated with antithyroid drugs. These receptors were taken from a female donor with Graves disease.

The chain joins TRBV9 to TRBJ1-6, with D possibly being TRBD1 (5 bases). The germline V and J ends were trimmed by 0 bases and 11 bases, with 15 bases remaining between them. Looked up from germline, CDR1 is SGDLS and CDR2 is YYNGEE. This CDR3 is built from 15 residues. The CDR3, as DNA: TGTGCCAGCAGCGTAGCGGCCAGGGCGGAGACACCCCTCCACTTT. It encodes CASSVAARAETPLHF.

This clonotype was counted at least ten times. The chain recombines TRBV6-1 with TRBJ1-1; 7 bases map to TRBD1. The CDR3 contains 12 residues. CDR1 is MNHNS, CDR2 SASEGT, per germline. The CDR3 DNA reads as TGTGCTACAGGGGATGGTGGCACTGAAGCTTTCTTT. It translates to CATGDGGTEAFF.